This TCR beta chain derives from a study of OX40 agonist ivuxolimab in advanced cancers. Across the study: Ivuxolimab, an agonistic anti-OX40 (CD134) antibody, was given to patients. Overall study findings and caveats: By week 6 at 0.1 to 3.0 mg/kg, blood CD4+ and CD8+ T cells had expanded clonally.

Produced via immunoSEQ multiplex PCR; TCRdb's table is partial and in-frame only. The table shows around 63,000 clones, with over 75% occurring only once. A note on this clone: The antigen remains unidentified.

Germline-derived CDR1 and CDR2 are SQVTM and ANQGSEA. CDR3 length equals 13 residues. J lost 1 base, V lost 3 bases, and 1 base had no gene match. The rearrangement joins TRBV29-1 to TRBJ1-1; 8 bases align to TRBD1. The sample consisted of CD4+ or CD8+ T cells sorted from blood, taken in a trial of the OX40 agonist ivuxolimab. The receptor's source is an adult with an advanced solid tumor such as melanoma, head and neck, liver or kidney cancer. The chain's CDR3 is CSVEGQANTEAFF. In DNA, the CDR3 is TGCAGCGTTGAGGGACAGGCGAACACTGAAGCTTTCTTT.